The next 25 T cell receptor beta chains were all read from a single sample in a study of memory CD4+ T cells and cytomegalovirus serostatus. TCRdb keeps only in-frame clones here, not all; method: immunoSEQ multiplex PCR. Of about 50,000 clones detected, 78% appear once; the ten largest clones hold roughly 0.8%. Single viable CD3+CD4+CD8-CD45RO+ cells were sorted as the memory CD4+ T cells. Specimen: memory CD4+ T cells from blood. Receptors originate from an adult in good health and CMV-seronegative.

The chain employs TRBV5-1 and TRBJ2-7, with D tentatively TRBD1 or TRBD2 (5 bases each). Germline V gene lookup returns CDR1 SGHRS and CDR2 YFSETQ. This CDR3 comprises 15 residues. Trimming took 0 bases from V and 0 from J, leaving 10 bases between them. CDR3 in DNA: TGCGCCAGCAGCTTGGATGGGGGAAGCTCCTACGAGCAGTACTTC. Protein sequence: CASSLDGGSSYEQYF.

V usage is TRBV5-8 and J usage is TRBJ1-5, with TRBD1 matching 7 bases. The V gene end was trimmed by 2 bases and the J gene end by 5 bases; junction bases not matched to a gene: 7. CDR3 size: 15 residues. Germline V gene lookup returns CDR1 SGHTS and CDR2 YDEGEE. For the CDR3, the DNA is TGTGCCAGCAGCTTCCGCGGACAGGTTGATCAGCCCCAGCATTTT. Residues: CASSFRGQVDQPQHF.

This clone was recorded only once. The genes are TRBV5-1 and TRBJ1-2, with TRBD1 as a possible D gene (5 bases). The CDR3 extends over 15 amino acids. V lost 0 bases and J lost 3, with 12 bases in between. CDR1 and CDR2 (germline): SGHRS, YFSETQ. For the CDR3, the DNA is TGCGCCAGCAGCTTGGGTGGTTCAGGGTACTATGGCTACACCTTC. Encoded protein: CASSLGGSGYYGYTF.

The CDR3 region is CASSGGQGPNEQFF. The CDR3 nucleotides read TGTGCCAGTAGTGGTGGACAGGGACCCAATGAGCAGTTCTTC. The chain combines TRBV19 with TRBJ2-1, with 8 bases aligning to TRBD1. Trimming took 5 bases from V and 6 from J; bases not matched to a gene: 6. This CDR3 comprises 14 residues. The V gene's germline CDR1 is LNHDA and CDR2 SQIVND (reference sequence).

In its sample, this clone was seen a few times. The chain is built from TRBV5-1 and TRBJ1-1; D remains ambiguous. There are 13 residues in the CDR3. Trimming stripped 0 bases from V and 5 bases from J, with 8 bases between. From germline, CDR1 is SGHRS and CDR2 YFSETQ. CDR3 bases: TGCGCCAGCAGCTTGGCCCCCCAAACTGAAGCTTTCTTT. Translating it yields CASSLAPQTEAFF.

The V call is TRBV19, the J call TRBJ1-2; the D is unclear. Trimming left V 1 base short and J 0 bases short, with 6 bases between. The CDR3 contains 14 residues. CDR1 and CDR2 (germline): LNHDA, SQIVND (reference sequence). CDR3 protein: CASSIGPANYGYTF. In nucleotides, the CDR3 is TGTGCCAGTAGTATAGGCCCAGCTAACTATGGCTACACCTTC.

The chain carries TRBV7-2 and TRBJ2-2, with D maybe TRBD2 (6 bases). Germline CDR1 reads SGHTA; CDR2 reads FQGNSA. Deletions cut 5 bases from V and 1 base from J, with 14 bases between. The CDR3 runs 16 residues. CDR3 sequence reads: CASSPLGLQNTGELFF. In DNA form, the CDR3 reads TGTGCCAGCAGCCCACTGGGACTGCAGAACACCGGGGAGCTGTTTTTT.

The V and J genes are TRBV10-1 and TRBJ2-5; TRBD1 is a possible D gene (6 bases). V was clipped by 4 bases and J by 1 base, with 13 bases between them. The CDR3 covers 15 residues. CDR1 is WNHNN and CDR2 is SYGVQD in the germline V gene (reference sequence). The CDR3 DNA follows: TGCGCCAGCAGTGGTGGATTGGGGGCCCAAGAGACCCAGTACTTC. Translating gives CASSGGLGAQETQYF.

This clone has a single count. The CDR3 reads CASSFPGPYGYTF. CDR3 DNA sequence: TGTGCCAGCAGCTTTCCGGGGCCCTATGGCTACACCTTC. V gene TRBV7-2 combines with J gene TRBJ1-2; a weak D match, TRBD1 (5 bases). Trimming cost V 3 bases and J 4 bases, with 9 bases left between them. CDR3 size: 13 residues. Germline V gene sequence: CDR1 SGHTA, CDR2 FQGNSA.

This chain uses TRBV6-1 with TRBJ1-5; 7 bases align to TRBD1. The V segment lost 1 base and the J segment 0 bases; nucleotides outside the gene matches: 9. This CDR3 contains 18 residues. Per germline, CDR1 MNHNS and CDR2 SASEGT. The DNA of the CDR3 is TGTGCCAGCAGTGAAGGCGCAGGGACAGCTTATAGCAATCAGCCCCAGCATTTT. Residues: CASSEGAGTAYSNQPQHF.

This clone turned up a few times. The chain recombines TRBV28 with TRBJ2-7; D might be TRBD2 (5 bases). This CDR3 region has 15 residues. Germline assignment: CDR1 MDHEN and CDR2 SYDVKM. V was cut by 4 bases and J by 2 bases, with 15 bases left in between. CDR3 coding DNA: TGTGCCAGCAGTTCCCCGGGTGAGGGCCCCTACGAGCAGTACTTC. It is translated as CASSSPGEGPYEQYF.

The genes are TRBV7-2 and TRBJ1-1; no firm D call. Looked up from germline, CDR1 is SGHTA and CDR2 is FQGNSA. The V and J ends lost 5 bases and 2 bases respectively, with 12 bases between them. CDR3 length equals 14 residues. The CDR3 spells CASSIGRENTEAFF. The CDR3 DNA is TGTGCCAGCAGCATTGGACGGGAAAACACTGAAGCTTTCTTT.

The J gene is TRBJ1-5, the V gene TRBV6-6; TRBD1 is a possible D gene (5 bases). The CDR3 is made up of 14 amino acids. Germline assignment: CDR1 MNHNY and CDR2 SVGAGI (reference sequence). V shed 5 bases and J shed 5 bases, with 13 bases lying between them. The CDR3 sequence: CASSPGTVDQPQHF. CDR3 coding DNA: TGTGCCAGCAGTCCCGGGACCGTCGATCAGCCCCAGCATTTT.

This chain joins TRBV2 and TRBJ2-7, with D possibly matching TRBD1 (5 bases). V shed 2 bases and J shed 0 bases, with 8 bases lying between them. Germline CDR1 is SNHLY and CDR2 is FYNNEI. The length of the CDR3 is 14 residues. This CDR3 is CASSEQGFSYEQYF. CDR3 nucleotides: TGTGCCAGCAGTGAACAGGGTTTCTCCTACGAGCAGTACTTC.

The V call is TRBV5-6, the J call TRBJ1-2; D uncertain. From germline, CDR1 is SGHDT and CDR2 YYEEEE. Between the trimmed V and J ends, which lost 0 bases and 2 bases, there was a span of 14 bases. The length of the CDR3 is 16 residues. The CDR3 sequence: CASSLVGGSGNYGYTF. CDR3 in DNA: TGTGCCAGCAGCTTGGTTGGAGGGTCGGGGAACTATGGCTACACCTTC.

The V call is TRBV27, the J call TRBJ2-1; D remains ambiguous. Germline CDR1 is MNHEY and CDR2 is SMNVEV (reference sequence). This CDR3 has 12 residues. V was shortened by 6 bases and J by 10 bases, with 13 bases between the two germline ends. CDR3 region: CASSPTFGEQFF. CDR3 coding DNA: TGTGCCAGCAGCCCTACGTTTGGAGAGCAGTTCTTC.

The J gene is TRBJ2-7, the V gene TRBV11-2, with D possibly being TRBD2 (6 bases). V was trimmed by 6 bases and J by 2 bases, leaving 14 bases between them. Germline V CDR1 and CDR2: SGHAT, FQNNGV. The CDR3 loop spans 14 amino acids. The DNA of the CDR3 is TGTGCCAGCAGGCCGGGACTTAAAACCTACGAGCAGTACTTC. Protein product: CASRPGLKTYEQYF. The whole variable domain, remainder taken from reference TRBV11-2 and TRBJ2-7, is EAGVAQSPRYKIIEKRQSVAFWCNPISGHATLYWYQQILGQGPKLLIQFQNNGVVDDSQLPKDRFSAERLKGVDSTLKIQPAKLEDSAVYLCASRPGLKTYEQYFGPGTRLTVT.

The chain couples TRBV28 to TRBJ1-1; TRBD1 is a possible D gene (5 bases). V lost 2 bases to trimming and J lost 0 bases, with 10 bases between them. Germline assignment: CDR1 MDHEN and CDR2 SYDVKM. The CDR3 length is 15 residues. This CDR3 reads CASSLRGLMNTEAFF. The CDR3 DNA reads TGTGCCAGCAGTTTAAGGGGCCTCATGAACACTGAAGCTTTCTTT.

V is TRBV5-4 and J is TRBJ2-6; D remains ambiguous. CDR3 length equals 16 residues. The germline V gene encodes CDR1 SGHNT and CDR2 YYREEE (reference sequence). The V and J ends lost 0 bases and 0 bases respectively, with 7 bases between them. Here the CDR3 DNA reads TGTGCCAGCAGCTTGGGAGGATACTCTGGGGCCAACGTCCTGACTTTC. As protein: CASSLGGYSGANVLTF.

The V call is TRBV6-5, the J call TRBJ2-2; no reliable D call. The CDR3 is 13 residues long. Per germline, CDR1 MNHEY and CDR2 SVGAGI. V was shortened by 7 bases and J by 5 bases, with 11 bases between the two germline ends. CDR3 amino acids: CASTGIKTGELFF. The CDR3 bases are TGTGCCAGCACCGGAATTAAGACCGGGGAGCTGTTTTTT.

CDR3 region: CASSSQGARVSNQPQHF. The CDR3 nucleotides read TGTGCCAGCAGCTCACAGGGGGCGCGGGTAAGCAATCAGCCCCAGCATTTT. The J gene is TRBJ1-5, the V gene TRBV5-6; 9 bases are shared with TRBD1. Germline V lookup: CDR1 SGHDT, CDR2 YYEEEE. The CDR3 loop spans 17 amino acids. J gave up 1 base and V 3 bases, and 8 bases lay outside the gene matches.

This clone appeared a single time. The chain carries TRBV7-9 and TRBJ2-6; TRBD1 aligns across 7 bases. This CDR3 is 16 amino acids long. The V segment lost 5 bases and the J segment 2 bases; nucleotides outside the gene matches: 6. Looked up from germline, CDR1 is SEHNR and CDR2 is FQNEAQ (reference sequence). The CDR3 nucleotides read TGTGCCAGCAGCAACAGGGGTGGAACTGGGGCCAACGTCCTGACTTTC. The encoded protein is CASSNRGGTGANVLTF.

The V gene is TRBV30, the J gene TRBJ2-1; TRBD2 agrees at 9 bases. Germline-derived CDR1 and CDR2 are GTSNPN and SVGIG (reference sequence). Trimming took 3 bases from V and 1 from J; bases not matched to a gene: 7. The CDR3 runs 16 residues. The chain's CDR3 is CAWRGLARTSYNEQFF. Here the CDR3 DNA reads TGTGCCTGGAGAGGACTAGCGAGGACGTCCTACAATGAGCAGTTCTTC.

The V call is TRBV18, the J call TRBJ2-7; D not certain. The CDR3 length is 14 residues. Per germline, CDR1 KGHSH and CDR2 LQKENI. Trimming cost V 3 bases and J 4 bases, with 13 bases left between them. The CDR3 DNA reads TGTGCCAGCTCACCGCGAAGGGTCTCATACGAGCAGTACTTC. This sequence encodes CASSPRRVSYEQYF.

The DNA for the CDR3 is TGTGCCAGCAGTGAGCGGACCGAGCAGTACTTC. It yields the protein CASSERTEQYF. V gene TRBV2 combines with J gene TRBJ2-7; D not resolved. CDR1 SNHLY and CDR2 FYNNEI come from the germline V gene. V lost 3 bases, J lost 6 bases, and 6 bases lay in between. This CDR3 region has 11 residues.